The TCR beta chain under discussion was sequenced for a study of post-analysis software for immune sequencing data. About the research overall: There were relapsing-remitting, secondary progressive and progressive-relapsing multiple sclerosis among the disease courses included. Study outcomes and limitations: Relative to controls, patients had 5 or 6 TRBV segments at higher frequency, with TRBV5-6, TRBV5-1 and TRBV20-1 among these. For normalized Chao1 diversity, multiple sclerosis patients scored significantly lower than controls did.

For this clonotype: What it recognizes is unknown.

Unique molecular identifiers were built into the TCR beta cDNA libraries. TCRdb itself ran the PCR reads through MiXCR, one entry per CDR3 protein. This sample has 170,000 or so distinct CDR3 sequences, with about 29% found just once. Germline CDR1 SNHLY, CDR2 FYNNEI. Trimming cost V 6 bases and J 2 bases, with 10 bases left between them. This CDR3 is built from 14 residues. V and J are TRBV2 and TRBJ2-2; D remains ambiguous. The receptor was isolated from a girl between 10 and 17 years old with multiple sclerosis. The sequencing sample was made of blood. CDR3 nucleotide sequence: TGTGCCAGCAGGGGTTCACCAAACACCGGGGAGCTGTTTTTT. Amino acids: CASRGSPNTGELFF. Supplemented by reference TRBV2 and TRBJ2-2, the full variable domain reads EPEVTQTPSHQVTQMGQEVILRCVPISNHLYFYWYRQILGQKVEFLVSFYNNEISEKSEIFDDQFSVERPDGSNFTLKIRSTKLEDSAMYFCASRGSPNTGELFFGEGSRLTVL.